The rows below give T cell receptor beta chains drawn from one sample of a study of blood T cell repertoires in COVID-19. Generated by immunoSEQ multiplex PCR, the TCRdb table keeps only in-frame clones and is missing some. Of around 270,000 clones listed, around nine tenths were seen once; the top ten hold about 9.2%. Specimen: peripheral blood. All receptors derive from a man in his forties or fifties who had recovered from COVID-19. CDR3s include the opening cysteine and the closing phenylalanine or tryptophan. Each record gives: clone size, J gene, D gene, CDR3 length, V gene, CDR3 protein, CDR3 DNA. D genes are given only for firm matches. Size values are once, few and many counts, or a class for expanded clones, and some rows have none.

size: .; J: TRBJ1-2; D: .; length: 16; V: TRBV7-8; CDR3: CASSLVVTGRNYGYTF; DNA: TGTGCCAGCAGCTTAGTGGTCACAGGGCGGAACTATGGCTACACCTTC
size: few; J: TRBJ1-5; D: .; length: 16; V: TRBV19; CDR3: CASTRGGRGSNQPQHF; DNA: TGTGCCAGTACAAGGGGGGGGCGCGGGAGCAATCAGCCCCAGCATTTT
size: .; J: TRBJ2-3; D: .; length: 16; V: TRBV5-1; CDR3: CASMGGLKGIADTQYF; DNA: TGCGCCAGCATGGGGGGGCTTAAAGGAATAGCAGATACGCAGTATTTT
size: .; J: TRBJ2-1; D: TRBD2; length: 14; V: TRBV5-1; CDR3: CASSISGSYNEQFF; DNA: TGCGCCAGCAGCATTAGCGGGTCGTACAATGAGCAGTTCTTC
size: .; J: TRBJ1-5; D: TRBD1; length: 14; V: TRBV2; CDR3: CASRDRDLDQPQHF; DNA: TGTGCCAGCCGGGACAGGGATCTTGATCAGCCCCAGCATTTT
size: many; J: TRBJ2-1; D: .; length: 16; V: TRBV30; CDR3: CAWSMRGLSSYNEQFF; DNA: TGTGCCTGGAGTATGCGCGGATTGAGCTCCTACAATGAGCAGTTCTTC
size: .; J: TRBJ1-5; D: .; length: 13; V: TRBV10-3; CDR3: CAIMGARGQPQHF; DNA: TGTGCCATCATGGGGGCTCGGGGTCAGCCCCAGCATTTT
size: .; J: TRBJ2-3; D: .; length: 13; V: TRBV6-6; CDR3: CASSDLRPDTQYF; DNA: TGTGCCAGCAGCGACCTGAGGCCAGATACGCAGTATTTT
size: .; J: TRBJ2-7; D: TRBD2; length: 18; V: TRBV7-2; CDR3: CASSLPRLAGARFYEQYF; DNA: TGTGCCAGCAGCTTACCCAGACTAGCGGGGGCCCGATTCTACGAGCAGTACTTC
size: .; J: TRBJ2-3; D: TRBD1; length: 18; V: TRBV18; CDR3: CASSRSRTGQGGTDTQYF; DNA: TGTGCCAGCTCACGCTCAAGAACTGGACAGGGTGGCACAGATACGCAGTATTTT
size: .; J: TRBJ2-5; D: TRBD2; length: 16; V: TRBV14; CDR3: CASSLGTSGGGETQYF; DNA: TGTGCCAGCAGCCTCGGAACTAGCGGGGGAGGGGAGACCCAGTACTTC
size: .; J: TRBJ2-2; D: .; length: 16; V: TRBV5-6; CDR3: CASSLWGGINTGELFF; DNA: TGTGCCAGCAGCTTGTGGGGGGGCATAAACACCGGGGAGCTGTTTTTT
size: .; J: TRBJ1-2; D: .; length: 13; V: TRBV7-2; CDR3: CASSRGSFYGYTF; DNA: TGTGCCAGCAGCCGAGGGAGTTTCTATGGCTACACCTTC
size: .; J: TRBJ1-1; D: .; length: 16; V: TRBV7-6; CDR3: CASSLVNMGGNTEAFF; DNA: TGTGCCAGCAGCTTAGTTAATATGGGGGGGAACACTGAAGCTTTCTTT
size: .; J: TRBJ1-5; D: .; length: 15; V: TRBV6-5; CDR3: CASSSRAPSNQPQHF; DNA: TGTGCCAGCAGTTCCCGCGCCCCCAGCAATCAGCCCCAGCATTTT
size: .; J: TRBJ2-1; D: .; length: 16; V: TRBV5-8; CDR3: CASSLDGQLSYNEQFF; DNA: TGTGCCAGCAGCCTGGACGGACAGCTATCCTACAATGAGCAGTTCTTC
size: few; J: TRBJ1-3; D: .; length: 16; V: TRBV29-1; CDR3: CSVEDRQGNVGNTIYF; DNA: TGCAGCGTTGAAGATCGCCAGGGGAATGTGGGAAACACCATATATTTT
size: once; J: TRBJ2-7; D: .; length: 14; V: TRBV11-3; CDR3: CASSETGSTYEQYF; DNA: TGTGCCAGCAGCGAAACAGGTTCGACGTACGAGCAGTACTTC
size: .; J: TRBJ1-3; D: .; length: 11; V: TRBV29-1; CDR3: CSVAYGNTIYF; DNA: TGCAGCGTTGCTTATGGAAACACCATATATTTT
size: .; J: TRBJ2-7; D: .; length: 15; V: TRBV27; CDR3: CASSFRGTGTYEQYF; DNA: TGTGCCAGCAGTTTTCGCGGGACTGGGACCTACGAGCAGTACTTC
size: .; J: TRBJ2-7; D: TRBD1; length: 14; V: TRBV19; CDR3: CASSDRGQTYEQYF; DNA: TGTGCCAGTAGCGACAGGGGGCAGACCTACGAGCAGTACTTC
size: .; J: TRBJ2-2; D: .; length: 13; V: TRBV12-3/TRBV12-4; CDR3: CAPFHGDTGELFF; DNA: TGTGCCCCCTTCCACGGGGACACCGGGGAGCTGTTTTTT
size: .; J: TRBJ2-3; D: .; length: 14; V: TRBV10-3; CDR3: CAIKSGNPTDTQYF; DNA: TGTGCCATCAAGAGCGGAAACCCCACAGATACGCAGTATTTT
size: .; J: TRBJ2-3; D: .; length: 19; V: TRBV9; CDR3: CASSVAGAGRGGGTDTQYF; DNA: TGTGCCAGCAGCGTAGCAGGCGCGGGAAGGGGTGGTGGCACAGATACGCAGTATTTT
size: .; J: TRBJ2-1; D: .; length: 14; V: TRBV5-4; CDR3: CASSLAFGYNEQFF; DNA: TGTGCCAGCAGCTTGGCCTTCGGTTACAATGAGCAGTTCTTC
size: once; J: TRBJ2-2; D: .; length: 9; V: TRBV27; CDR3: CNRAGELFF; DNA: TGTAACAGGGCCGGGGAGCTGTTTTTT
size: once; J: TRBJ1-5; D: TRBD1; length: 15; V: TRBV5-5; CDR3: CASSWTGGAGQPQHF; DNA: TGTGCCAGCAGCTGGACAGGGGGCGCAGGACAGCCCCAGCATTTT
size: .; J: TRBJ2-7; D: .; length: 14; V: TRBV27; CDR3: CASSPWDTPYEQYF; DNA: TGTGCCAGCAGTCCTTGGGACACCCCCTACGAGCAGTACTTC
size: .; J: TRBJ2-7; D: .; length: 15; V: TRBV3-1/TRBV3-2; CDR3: CASSPDGPSRGEQYF; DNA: TGTGCCAGCAGCCCGGACGGACCCTCTCGGGGGGAGCAGTACTTC
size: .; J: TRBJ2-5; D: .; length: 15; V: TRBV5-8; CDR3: CASSLGRYGAETQYF; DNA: TGTGCCAGCAGCTTGGGTCGTTATGGGGCTGAGACCCAGTACTTC
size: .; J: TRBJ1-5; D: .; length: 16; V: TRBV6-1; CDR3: CASSELGTLLNQPQHF; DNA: TGTGCCAGCAGTGAATTGGGGACACTACTCAATCAGCCCCAGCATTTT